The 5 T cell receptor beta chains presented below share a single source sample, sequenced in a study of cytomegalovirus exposure and HLA in healthy donors (dated by TCRdb to 2017 to 2019). The receptor library was made with the immunoSEQ multiplex PCR assay. A mixture of 60 forward primers for TCR Vbeta segments and 13 reverse primers for TCR Jbeta segments was used in the multiplex PCR. TCRdb stores this immuneACCESS table with in-frame sequences only. Part of the clones is absent; in the studies checked, under half of the shortfall reflects unresolved V genes, and no reason is known for the rest. Here the sample has fewer than 150,000 clones; 80% occur a single time. The top ten clones comprise about 10% of the sample. Source material: PBMCs. Receptor source: a female donor in good health and CMV-seropositive.

This chain connects TRBV7-9 to TRBJ1-1; no clear D gene. In germline, CDR1 is SEHNR, CDR2 FQNEAQ (reference sequence). V was cut by 5 bases and J by 7 bases, with 14 bases left in between. The CDR3 loop spans 13 amino acids. The DNA of the CDR3 is TGTGCCAGCAGCCTTCGGGCCGAGGGTGAAGCTTTCTTT. Translated, it gives CASSLRAEGEAFF.

The chain has TRBV21-1 and TRBJ1-5. TRBV21-1 is listed as a pseudogene. The CDR3 runs to 18 residues. The CDR3 protein is CASSNFSGKGGDNQPQHF. The CDR3 bases are TGTGCCAGCAGCAACTTCTCGGGGAAAGGAGGGGACAATCAGCCCCAGCATTTT.

The chain carries TRBV27 and TRBJ2-2; D not resolved. Per the germline V gene, CDR1 is MNHEY and CDR2 is SMNVEV (reference sequence). The CDR3 contains 12 residues. Trimming left V 6 bases short and J 0 bases short, with 2 bases between. The CDR3 DNA follows: TGTGCCAGCAGCACGAACACCGGGGAGCTGTTTTTT. This sequence encodes CASSTNTGELFF.

This chain connects TRBV7-9 to TRBJ2-2, with TRBD1 matching over 8 bases. After removal of 4 bases from V and 4 bases from J, the junction contained 5 bases not matched to a gene. The germline V gene has CDR1 SEHNR and CDR2 FQNEAQ (reference sequence). This CDR3 comprises 15 residues. This CDR3 reads CASSSGQELTGELFF. The CDR3 region has the DNA TGTGCCAGCAGCTCGGGACAGGAGCTCACCGGGGAGCTGTTTTTT.

The V gene is TRBV7-8, the J gene TRBJ1-2; TRBD1 aligns across 7 bases. CDR1 and CDR2 from the germline V gene are SGHVS and FQNEAQ. The CDR3 is 12 amino acids. Trimming removed 5 bases from V and 7 bases from J; junction bases left unmatched: 4. The CDR3 reads CASSAYRGGYTF. The CDR3 bases are TGTGCCAGCAGCGCGTACAGGGGTGGCTACACCTTC.